Listed here is a single TCR beta chain. This entry belongs to a study of blood T cell repertoires in COVID-19. The V gene lost 5 bases and the J gene lost 0 bases, with 11 bases spanning the gap. The CDR3 runs to 14 residues. Germline lookup yields CDR1 SEHNR and CDR2 FQNEAQ (reference sequence). TCRdb keeps only in-frame clones here, not all; method: immunoSEQ multiplex PCR. The sample yields around 93,000 clones, 77% seen once. The sequence was collected from a woman aged 80 or over with acute or convalescent COVID-19. The genes are TRBV7-9 and TRBJ2-7, with D tentatively TRBD1 (5 bases). Input material: peripheral blood. CDR3 nucleotides: TGTGCCAGCAGCCCCAGACAGAGCTCCTACGAGCAGTACTTC. This encodes CASSPRQSSYEQYF.